Shown below are 23 T cell receptor beta chains from a single sample sequenced in a study of T cell responses to AZD1222 COVID-19 vaccine. Some clones are missing from TCRdb's copy, which holds only in-frame ones; the method was immunoSEQ multiplex PCR. The table records some 120,000 clones, 90% of them present only once. Source: peripheral blood, taken 28 days after the second dose of the MenACWY control vaccine. The receptors derive from an adult who received the MenACWY meningococcal vaccine as a control.

This clone has a single count. This rearrangement joins TRBV7-2 to TRBJ1-5, with D perhaps TRBD1 (6 bases). V was trimmed by 2 bases and J by 5 bases, leaving 10 bases between them. The CDR3 consists of 14 residues. The V gene's germline CDR1 is SGHTA and CDR2 FQGNSA. CDR3 sequence reads: CASSLRQADQPQHF. The CDR3 region has the DNA TGTGCCAGCAGCTTAAGACAGGCGGATCAGCCCCAGCATTTT.

The chain is built from TRBV11-1 and TRBJ1-6; D call uncertain. Trimming took off 5 bases at V and 10 bases at J, with 15 bases between the two ends. Germline loops: CDR1 SGHAT, CDR2 FQDESV (reference sequence). CDR3 length: 14 residues. The CDR3 coding sequence is TGTGCCAGCAGCAGTGGGGTCAATGGATCACCCCTCCACTTT. Translation gives CASSSGVNGSPLHF.

The rearrangement links TRBV7-9 to TRBJ2-5; 13 nucleotides agree with TRBD2. V was clipped by 1 base and J by 5 bases; unmatched bases: 13. This CDR3 contains 19 residues. CDR1 is SEHNR, CDR2 FQNEAQ, per germline (reference sequence). CDR3 in amino acids: CASSLDTTSGGNLWETQYF. The CDR3 nucleotides are TGTGCCAGCAGCTTAGATACGACTAGCGGGGGGAACCTTTGGGAGACCCAGTACTTC.

This chain connects TRBV11-1 to TRBJ2-5, with TRBD2 identical over 9 bases. The germline gives CDR1 SGHAT, CDR2 FQDESV (reference sequence). Unmatched junction bases numbered 5, after V lost 1 base and J lost 5 bases. This CDR3 is built from 15 residues. CDR3 bases: TGTGCCAGCAGCTTAGTGCTAGCGGGAAGGGAGACCCAGTACTTC. Protein: CASSLVLAGRETQYF.

This clone was seen a few times. The rearrangement uses TRBV28 and TRBJ2-7, with 9 nucleotides matching TRBD2. CDR1 is MDHEN and CDR2 is SYDVKM in the germline V gene. V shed 3 bases and J 0 bases; nucleotides not matched to a gene: 9. CDR3 length: 17 amino acids. CDR3 residues: CASSLLLFSGSSYEQYF. CDR3 in DNA: TGTGCCAGCAGTTTGCTTCTCTTTAGCGGGAGCTCCTACGAGCAGTACTTC.

This chain uses TRBV4-2 with TRBJ2-1; a weak D match, TRBD2 (5 bases). The germline gives CDR1 LGHNA, CDR2 YNFKEQ. The CDR3 consists of 14 residues. Trimming removed 3 bases from V and 4 bases from J, with 10 bases in between. In nucleotides, the CDR3 is TGTGCCAGCAGCCAGCCTCGGGATTACAATGAGCAGTTCTTC. Translated, it gives CASSQPRDYNEQFF.

The chain recombines TRBV29-1 with TRBJ1-1; D remains ambiguous. Germline CDR1 reads SQVTM; CDR2 reads ANQGSEA. The CDR3 runs 14 residues. Deletions cut 0 bases from V and 0 bases from J, with 8 bases between. CDR3 protein: CSVEDSGLNTEAFF. The DNA of the CDR3 is TGCAGCGTTGAAGACTCCGGACTGAACACTGAAGCTTTCTTT.

This clone was counted a single time. The V call is TRBV2, the J call TRBJ1-4; D is possibly TRBD1 (6 bases). The germline V gene encodes CDR1 SNHLY and CDR2 FYNNEI. V shed 3 bases and J shed 4 bases, with 12 bases lying between them. The CDR3 runs to 15 residues. The CDR3 region is CASSDIGTSNEKLFF. In DNA form, the CDR3 reads TGTGCCAGCAGTGATATTGGGACAAGTAATGAAAAACTGTTTTTT.

A single count supports this clone. The rearrangement joins TRBV7-9 to TRBJ1-2; 7 nucleotides agree with TRBD1. This CDR3 spans 15 amino acids. J gave up 0 bases and V 5 bases, and 6 bases lay outside the gene matches. Germline V gene lookup returns CDR1 SEHNR and CDR2 FQNEAQ (reference sequence). The CDR3 is CASSPQGQPNYGYTF. The CDR3 region has the DNA TGTGCCAGCAGCCCACAGGGACAGCCTAACTATGGCTACACCTTC.

V gene TRBV28 combines with J gene TRBJ1-6, with a weak D call TRBD1 (5 bases). This CDR3 has 17 amino acids. Germline V lookup: CDR1 MDHEN, CDR2 SYDVKM. Between the trimmed V and J ends, which lost 2 bases and 8 bases, there was a span of 19 bases. Here the CDR3 reads CASSLMVIRGGDSPLHF. In DNA form, the CDR3 reads TGTGCCAGCAGTTTAATGGTAATTCGGGGGGGAGATTCACCCCTCCACTTT.

This clone was picked up one time. The CDR3 DNA is TGTGCCAGCAGCCAAGACGCGGGGGGACACCGAGCTTCTGGAAACACCATATATTTT. Its protein product is CASSQDAGGHRASGNTIYF. V is TRBV14 and J is TRBJ1-3, with D tentatively TRBD1 (6 bases). The ends were cut back, 0 bases at V and 1 base at J, with 19 bases in the middle. Germline V gene lookup returns CDR1 SGHDN and CDR2 FVKESK. The CDR3 spans 19 residues.

This clone was detected only a few times. The rearrangement links TRBV11-2 to TRBJ1-4; 12 bases align to TRBD1. The CDR3 is 18 amino acids. Trimming cost V 5 bases and J 8 bases; bases outside gene matches: 15. Germline V gene data show CDR1 as SGHAT and CDR2 as FQNNGV. The CDR3 loop is CASSRGLGQGALGEKLFF. The CDR3 bases are TGTGCCAGCAGCCGAGGTTTGGGACAGGGGGCGTTGGGGGAAAAACTGTTTTTT.

The chain uses TRBV6-2 or TRBV6-3 and TRBJ1-6; no firm D call. The V end was cut by 0 bases, the J end by 0 bases, with 12 bases between. CDR3 length: 18 amino acids. Germline loops: CDR1 MNHEY, CDR2 SVGEGT. The CDR3 region is CASSYSTVGSSYNSPLHF. Here the CDR3 DNA reads TGTGCCAGCAGTTACTCCACTGTCGGGAGCTCCTATAATTCACCCCTCCACTTT.

The gene calls are TRBV7-9 and TRBJ1-1; D call uncertain. Germline V gene data show CDR1 as SEHNR and CDR2 as FQNEAQ (reference sequence). Deletions cut 4 bases from V and 5 bases from J, with 14 bases between. This CDR3 contains 14 residues. The CDR3 DNA is TGTGCCAGCAGCTGGCCGGCGGGGAGGACTGAAGCTTTCTTT. It encodes CASSWPAGRTEAFF.

This chain links TRBV29-1 with TRBJ2-4; TRBD1 matches at 7 bases. CDR1 is SQVTM and CDR2 is ANQGSEA in the germline V gene. The CDR3 is 14 residues long. V dropped 4 bases and J dropped 5; count of bases not matched to a gene: 8. The CDR3 loop is CSVVTGYDQNIQYF. In nucleotides, the CDR3 is TGCAGCGTTGTGACAGGGTACGACCAAAACATTCAGTACTTC.

As regards this clone: The DNA is left out, because the CDR3 cannot be placed on it with certainty; the CDR3 is given as TCRdb lists it. The CDR3 here is CASSFGPGGDEQYF. This sequence joins TRBV7-9 and TRBJ2-7; TRBD1 was called by the table and not checked on the DNA. The CDR3 numbers 14 amino acids, ends counted. Germline V gene sequence: CDR1 SEHNR, CDR2 FQNEAQ (reference sequence).

The gene calls are TRBV11-2 and TRBJ1-2; D may be TRBD1 (5 bases). V was clipped by 2 bases and J by 8 bases, with 9 bases between them. Germline loops: CDR1 SGHAT, CDR2 FQNNGV. The CDR3 has 12 residues. CDR3 bases: TGTGCCAGCAGCTTACGGGGGGAGGGCTACACCTTC. Residues: CASSLRGEGYTF.

The chain is built from TRBV6-2 or TRBV6-3 and TRBJ2-6; the match to TRBD2 covers 8 bases. The CDR3 totals 19 residues. Germline V CDR1 and CDR2: MNHEY, SVGEGT. Losses at the gene ends were 1 base for V and 0 bases for J; bases not matched to a gene: 8. CDR3 sequence reads: CASSYFSGGSLSGANVLTF. The CDR3 region has the DNA TGTGCCAGCAGTTACTTCTCGGGGGGGTCCCTCTCTGGGGCCAACGTCCTGACTTTC.

This clone was detected only once. This chain joins TRBV19 and TRBJ2-4; D is possibly TRBD1 or TRBD2 (5 bases each). V lost 9 bases, J lost 6 bases, and 18 bases lay in between. The CDR3 sequence is 14 residues long. Per germline, CDR1 LNHDA and CDR2 SQIVND (reference sequence). The CDR3 DNA reads TGTGCCAGCCTAGACAGTACTAGAGCAAACATTCAGTACTTC. It yields the protein CASLDSTRANIQYF. Based on the CDR3 plus reference TRBV19 and TRBJ2-4, the full variable domain is DGGITQSPKYLFRKEGQNVTLSCEQNLNHDAMYWYRQDPGQGLRLIYYSQIVNDFQKGDIAEGYSVSREKKESFPLTVTSAQKNPTAFYLCASLDSTRANIQYFGAGTRLSVL.

This clone is a singleton in its sample. Within the sample, other DNA sequences also encode this same CDR3. The chain recombines TRBV7-2 with TRBJ1-6; unclear D gene. The CDR3 is 16 residues long. Germline CDR1 SGHTA, CDR2 FQGNSA. Deletions cut 1 base from V and 0 bases from J, with 7 bases between. CDR3 sequence reads: CASSLGLSSYNSPLHF. The CDR3 DNA follows: TGTGCCAGCAGCTTAGGGCTAAGCTCCTATAATTCACCCCTCCACTTT.

The chain couples TRBV28 to TRBJ2-3, with TRBD2 matching 12 bases. The germline CDR1 and CDR2 sequences are MDHEN and SYDVKM. The CDR3 loop spans 15 amino acids. V trimming: 6 bases; J trimming: 5 bases; junction bases outside the gene matches: 6. CDR3 sequence reads: CASSLAGGPKDTQYF. The DNA of the CDR3 is TGTGCCAGCAGCCTAGCGGGGGGGCCTAAAGATACGCAGTATTTT.

The chain is built from TRBV2 and TRBJ2-1, with D possibly TRBD1 on 6 matching bases. Trimming left V 3 bases short and J 3 bases short, with 9 bases between. Per the germline V gene, CDR1 is SNHLY and CDR2 is FYNNEI. The CDR3 length is 14 residues. The CDR3 DNA reads TGTGCCAGCAGTGAGGGGGCTGTCTACAATGAGCAGTTCTTC. This codes for CASSEGAVYNEQFF.

J is TRBJ1-1 and V is TRBV7-2; tentative D call: TRBD1 (5 bases). The germline V gene has CDR1 SGHTA and CDR2 FQGNSA. With 2 bases removed from V and 5 bases from J, the gap between germline ends came to 12 bases. The CDR3 consists of 14 residues. The CDR3 nucleotides read TGTGCCAGCAGCTTACCGAGGGGTAGGACTGAAGCTTTCTTT. Residues: CASSLPRGRTEAFF.